Listed below are T cell receptor beta chains from one sample, sequenced in a study of cytotoxic CD8 clonotypes in ibrutinib-treated CLL. Libraries were prepared by immunoSEQ multiplex PCR; TCRdb keeps only in-frame clonotypes and omits some of them. Of more than 300,000 clones listed, around four fifths are singletons. Sequencing was performed on PBMCs, taken before ibrutinib treatment. The receptor source for this set is a human donor with chronic lymphocytic leukemia. Both conserved end residues are part of each CDR3. A D gene is named only where the DNA matches it firmly. Where a row states a size, it is once, few, many or the class of an expanded clone; other rows omit it.

15	TRBV6-5	TRBJ2-6	TRBD2	-	TGTGCCAGCAGAAACGGGGGGTCTGGGGCCAACGTCCTGACTTTC	CASRNGGSGANVLTF
15	TRBV7-3	TRBJ2-7	-	-	TGTGCCAGCAGCTTAGGGGGTCAGTACAACTACGAGCAGTACTTC	CASSLGGQYNYEQYF
17	TRBV9	TRBJ2-1	TRBD2	-	TGTGCCAGCAGAGGATCTAGCGGGAGGGCCCCCTACAATGAGCAGTTCTTC	CASRGSSGRAPYNEQFF
13	TRBV11-2	TRBJ1-2	-	few	TGTGCCAGCAGCTTAGATATGGGGCTTGGCTACACCTTC	CASSLDMGLGYTF
17	TRBV13	TRBJ2-2	-	-	TGTGCCAGCAGCTTTTTAGGACAGTCCTTTGGGACCGGGGAGCTGTTTTTT	CASSFLGQSFGTGELFF
15	TRBV9	TRBJ2-7	TRBD1	-	TGTGCCAGCAGCGCCCCGGGACAGGGGGCAGGGGAGCAGTACTTC	CASSAPGQGAGEQYF
17	TRBV18	TRBJ2-3	TRBD2	-	TGTGCCAGCTCCCTGCTAACTAGCGGGCTTAGCACAGATACGCAGTATTTT	CASSLLTSGLSTDTQYF
16	TRBV7-9	TRBJ2-7	-	few	TGTGCCAGCAGCCACGCCTCAACGGGAGCCTCATACGAGCAGTACTTC	CASSHASTGASYEQYF
14	TRBV6-5	TRBJ1-5	TRBD1	-	TGTGCCAGCAGCCGACAGGGGGGATTTCAGCCCCAGCATTTT	CASSRQGGFQPQHF
13	TRBV2	TRBJ1-5	-	-	TGTGCCAGCAATCCAGGGTTCAATCAGCCCCAGCATTTT	CASNPGFNQPQHF
14	TRBV4-2	TRBJ2-7	-	-	TGTGCCAGCAGCCAAGGCGACAGGATGTACGAGCAGTACTTC	CASSQGDRMYEQYF
15	TRBV5-4	TRBJ2-3	-	once	TGTGCCAGCAGCTTGTCCGGGGGTCCTGTAGATACGCAGTATTTT	CASSLSGGPVDTQYF
16	TRBV30	TRBJ2-3	-	-	TGTGCCTGGATGCTACCGGGACAAAGTAGCACAGATACGCAGTATTTT	CAWMLPGQSSTDTQYF
15	TRBV27	TRBJ2-5	-	-	TGTGCCAGCAGTTCCCTATCGGATTTCCAAGAGACCCAGTACTTC	CASSSLSDFQETQYF
16	TRBV7-6	TRBJ2-1	TRBD1	-	TGTGCCAGCAGCTTACAAGGGGGCAACTCCTACAATGAGCAGTTCTTC	CASSLQGGNSYNEQFF
13	TRBV14	TRBJ2-7	-	-	TGTGCCAGCAGCAACTCACAGGGATCCGAGCAGTACTTC	CASSNSQGSEQYF
15	TRBV4-1	TRBJ1-1	-	-	TGCGCCAGCAGCCAAGTCGGGATCCAGGGCACTGAAGCTTTCTTT	CASSQVGIQGTEAFF
13	TRBV29-1	TRBJ1-2	-	-	TGCAGCGTTGGGGCAGGACCTAACTATGGCTACACCTTC	CSVGAGPNYGYTF
13	TRBV7-2	TRBJ2-7	-	-	TGTGCCAGCAGCCTAGGACGGGTCTTCGAGCAGTACTTC	CASSLGRVFEQYF
12	TRBV7-6	TRBJ2-2	-	-	TGTGCCAGCAGCCCAGTCCTCGGGGAGCTGTTTTTT	CASSPVLGELFF
15	TRBV28	TRBJ2-4	-	-	TGTGCCAGCGAAACCTCCCGAGGGGCCAAAAACATTCAGTACTTC	CASETSRGAKNIQYF
12	TRBV29-1	TRBJ2-5	-	-	TGCAGCGGTCGACTAGGCCAAGAGACCCAGTACTTC	CSGRLGQETQYF
14	TRBV10-1	TRBJ2-1	-	-	TGCGCCAGCAGGACACTAGCTCGCTACAATGAGCAGTTCTTC	CASRTLARYNEQFF
14	TRBV4-3	TRBJ1-2	-	-	TGCGCCAGCAGCCAAGATTTCGGGGGCTATGGCTACACCTTC	CASSQDFGGYGYTF
15	TRBV7-8	TRBJ2-7	-	-	TGTGCCAGCAGCCCCAGCAGGGTACCCTCCTACGAGCAGTACTTC	CASSPSRVPSYEQYF
13	TRBV19	TRBJ2-5	-	-	TGTGCCAGTAGTATACTTGGGGGAGAGACCCAGTACTTC	CASSILGGETQYF
16	TRBV4-3	TRBJ2-5	-	-	TGCGCCAGCAGCCAAGAAACCGGGAGTACGAAAGAGACCCAGTACTTC	CASSQETGSTKETQYF
16	TRBV5-1	TRBJ2-3	TRBD2	once	TGCGCCAGCAGCTACCGCAGCGGGGAGGTCTGGGATACGCAGTATTTT	CASSYRSGEVWDTQYF
15	TRBV6-5	TRBJ2-1	-	-	TGTGCCAGCAGTTACCAAGGGAGCTCCTACAATGAGCAGTTCTTC	CASSYQGSSYNEQFF
14	TRBV11-1	TRBJ2-7	-	-	TGTGCCAGCAGCTTACAAGCGGTATCCTACGAGCAGTACTTC	CASSLQAVSYEQYF
13	TRBV30	TRBJ1-5	-	-	TGTGCCTGGAGTAAATATAGCAATCAGCCCCAGCATTTT	CAWSKYSNQPQHF
16	TRBV5-4	TRBJ2-1	TRBD2	-	TGTGCCAGCAGCCAAAGCCCGGGACTAGCCTACAATGAGCAGTTCTTC	CASSQSPGLAYNEQFF
15	TRBV6-6	TRBJ2-2	TRBD1	few	TGTGCCAGCAGTTACCCCGTCCAGGGGGCCGGGGAGCTGTTTTTT	CASSYPVQGAGELFF
11	TRBV27	TRBJ2-1	-	once	TGTGCCAGCACCTATGAGCACAGTCAGTTCTTC	CASTYEHSQFF
13	TRBV13	TRBJ2-3	-	-	TGTGCCAGCAGCCAAGGGGGCACAGATACGCAGTATTTT	CASSQGGTDTQYF
14	TRBV5-1	TRBJ2-5	-	few	TGCGCCAGCAGCGAAGGGACCAGCGGGGAGACCCAGTACTTC	CASSEGTSGETQYF
14	TRBV7-3	TRBJ2-1	-	-	TGTGCCAGCAGCTTATGGCAGGGGAACAATGAGCAGTTCTTC	CASSLWQGNNEQFF
15	TRBV7-9	TRBJ2-7	-	-	TGTGCCAGCAGCTTACGCTACGGGGCCGCCTACGAGCAGTACTTC	CASSLRYGAAYEQYF
16	TRBV27	TRBJ1-1	-	-	TGTGCCAGCAGTTCCCACTGGGTCCCACCAAACTCTGAAGCTTTCTTT	CASSSHWVPPNSEAFF
14	TRBV27	TRBJ2-3	TRBD1	-	TGTGCCAGCAGGAACGACAGGGTGTGGGATACGCAGTATTTT	CASRNDRVWDTQYF
14	TRBV27	TRBJ1-1	-	-	TGTGCCAGCAGTCTCCGTTGGATGAACACTGAAGCTTTCTTT	CASSLRWMNTEAFF
15	TRBV6-1	TRBJ2-7	TRBD1	-	TGTGCCAGCAGGGGGACAGGATCCCTAACGGGGGAGCAGTACTTC	CASRGTGSLTGEQYF
13	TRBV27	TRBJ2-7	-	-	TGTGCCAGCAGTTTCGGGAGAAAATACGAGCAGTACTTC	CASSFGRKYEQYF
16	TRBV5-6	TRBJ2-1	TRBD2	once	TGTGCTAGCAGCGCGGGACTAGCGGGAGGGCTGGATGAGCAGTTCTTC	CASSAGLAGGLDEQFF
13	TRBV6-6	TRBJ1-2	-	-	TGTGCCAGCAGTTACTCGACGGAGACTGGCTACACCTTC	CASSYSTETGYTF
14	TRBV7-3	TRBJ2-1	TRBD2	few	TGTGCCAGCAGCCAGGGACTACCTCCCAATGAGCAGTTCTTC	CASSQGLPPNEQFF
16	TRBV30	TRBJ2-1	-	-	TGTGCCTGGAGTAGGAAAGTTACCAGCTCCTACAATGAGCAGTTCTTC	CAWSRKVTSSYNEQFF
16	TRBV6-5	TRBJ2-3	TRBD2	-	TGTGCCAGCAGTTACTCGGTAGCGGGATACACAGATACGCAGTATTTT	CASSYSVAGYTDTQYF
15	TRBV27	TRBJ2-7	TRBD2	-	TGTGCCAGCACGGGGGGGTGGGGGACATCCTACGAGCAGTACTTC	CASTGGWGTSYEQYF
15	TRBV9	TRBJ2-5	TRBD1	-	TGTGCCAGCAGCGTATCGGGGGACAGGAAGGAGACCCAGTACTTC	CASSVSGDRKETQYF
12	TRBV2	TRBJ2-1	-	-	TGTGCCAGCAGTGAAGACGGGAGCGATGAGTTCTTC	CASSEDGSDEFF
13	TRBV28	TRBJ2-7	TRBD1	-	TGTGCCAGCACCAGGGACAGGGTTAGGGAGCAGTACTTC	CASTRDRVREQYF
17	TRBV5-1	TRBJ1-4	TRBD1	-	TGCGCCAGCAGCACAGGACAGGGACGGGCAACTAATGAAAAACTGTTTTTT	CASSTGQGRATNEKLFF
15	TRBV21-1	TRBJ1-2	-	once	TGTGCCAGCAGCAGCCGGGACGCATCTAACTATGGCTACACCTTC	CASSSRDASNYGYTF
13	TRBV25-1	TRBJ2-2	-	-	TGTGCCAGCGGGGGAATGGGGACCGGGGAGCTGTTTTTT	CASGGMGTGELFF